A single sample gave rise to the 2 T cell receptor beta chains below, sequenced in a study of shared clonotypes between healthy human individuals. Some clones are missing from TCRdb's copy, which holds only in-frame ones; the method was immunoSEQ multiplex PCR. The table lists some 1,600,000 clones, 98% of them singletons. The material sequenced was naive CD4+ T cells sorted from blood. Noted subset: CD45RA+ positively selected. Receptors were obtained from a man aged 30 to 39 in good health.

The V call is TRBV2, the J call TRBJ1-5; D is unclear. Trimming took off 3 bases at V and 7 bases at J, with 13 bases between the two ends. The CDR3 has 14 amino acids. Germline CDR1 reads SNHLY; CDR2 reads FYNNEI. The CDR3 DNA reads as TGTGCCAGCAGTGAGACGGCAGGACCGCAGCCCCAGCATTTT. Its translation is CASSETAGPQPQHF.

Concerning this clone: The same CDR3 can be traced to other DNA sequences in this sample. This chain connects TRBV7-9 to TRBJ1-3; D uncertain. Germline loops: CDR1 SEHNR, CDR2 FQNEAQ (reference sequence). The V end lost 1 base, the J end lost 0 bases, and 4 bases lay between the germline ends. The CDR3 runs 14 residues. The CDR3 DNA reads TGTGCCAGCAGCTTAGAAGGCTCTGGAAACACCATATATTTT. It specifies CASSLEGSGNTIYF.